Reported below is one TCR beta chain. Profiled with immunoSEQ multiplex PCR; TCRdb holds only in-frame clones, not every one. The table includes around 40,000 clones, roughly 90% detected once. The sample is drawn from a study of control samples from healthy donors and cancer patients. The CDR3 covers 14 residues. The V gene's germline CDR1 is SEHNR and CDR2 FQNEAQ (reference sequence). The V end lost 3 bases, the J end lost 4 bases, and 10 bases lay between the germline ends. This sequence originates from a woman in her forties with head and neck cancer. The material sequenced was PBMCs. The chain has TRBV7-9 and TRBJ1-3; D is undetermined. The CDR3 region is CASSFLNPGNTIYF. The CDR3 region has the DNA TGTGCCAGCAGCTTCTTAAACCCAGGAAACACCATATATTTT.